The rows below give T cell receptor beta chains drawn from one sample of a study of technical replicates of blood from a handful of donors. Sequenced by immunoSEQ multiplex PCR; TCRdb stores in-frame clones only, minus some. The top ten clones hold under 0.3% of a sample with about 68,000 clones, around 97% of them seen once. Source material: T cells isolated from PBMCs. The source is a human donor in good health. Both conserved end residues are part of each CDR3. Fields, in order: CDR3 length, D gene, J gene, clone size, V gene, CDR3 protein, CDR3 DNA. A D gene is named only where the DNA matches it firmly. Rows may omit the clone size; those that give it use once, few, many or a size class.

14	NA	TRBJ2-7	NA	TRBV30	CAWSAVLGSYEQYF	TGTGCCTGGAGTGCGGTCCTTGGCTCCTACGAGCAGTACTTC
11	NA	TRBJ1-2	NA	TRBV20-1	CSARADNGYTF	TGCAGTGCTAGAGCAGATAATGGCTACACCTTC
18	NA	TRBJ1-5	NA	TRBV19	CASSMTLGGATTNQPQHF	TGTGCCAGTAGTATGACCCTAGGTGGGGCGACGACCAATCAGCCCCAGCATTTT
12	TRBD1	TRBJ2-7	NA	TRBV11-2	CASSFTGVEQYF	TGTGCCAGCAGCTTTACAGGGGTCGAGCAGTACTTC
16	TRBD2	TRBJ2-5	NA	TRBV27	CASSPQTSVRRETQYF	TGTGCCAGCAGTCCCCAGACTAGCGTTCGGCGAGAGACCCAGTACTTC
13	NA	TRBJ2-5	NA	TRBV7-9	CASSPAGWETQYF	TGTGCCAGCAGCCCCGCGGGATGGGAGACCCAGTACTTC
16	NA	TRBJ2-1	NA	TRBV5-4	CASSPQGSSSYNEQFF	TGTGCCAGCAGTCCGCAGGGGAGCAGCTCCTACAATGAGCAGTTCTTC
12	NA	TRBJ2-7	NA	TRBV29-1	CSVVVTGTEQYF	TGCAGCGTTGTGGTGACAGGCACCGAGCAGTACTTC
14	TRBD2	TRBJ2-7	NA	TRBV11-2	CASSRLAGAREQYF	TGTGCCAGCAGCCGACTAGCGGGAGCAAGGGAGCAGTACTTC
13	TRBD1	TRBJ1-1	once	TRBV11-2	CASSLTGRTEAFF	TGTGCCAGCAGTCTGACAGGGCGCACTGAAGCTTTCTTT
14	TRBD1	TRBJ1-2	NA	TRBV7-8	CASSQTTGFDGYTF	TGTGCCAGCAGCCAAACGACAGGGTTCGATGGCTACACCTTC
16	TRBD1	TRBJ2-2	NA	TRBV7-3	CASSLSSGGAYGELFF	TGTGCCAGCAGCTTAAGTTCAGGGGGCGCTTACGGGGAGCTGTTTTTT
12	NA	TRBJ2-7	NA	TRBV5-1	CASSEEAYEQYF	TGCGCCAGCAGCGAGGAAGCCTACGAGCAGTACTTC
15	TRBD1	TRBJ2-3	NA	TRBV7-2	CASSPWTGMRDTQYF	TGTGCCAGCAGCCCCTGGACAGGGATGCGAGATACGCAGTATTTT
16	TRBD2	TRBJ2-1	NA	TRBV5-1	CASSSTSSGSINEQFF	TGCGCCAGCAGCTCTACTTCTAGCGGGAGTATCAATGAGCAGTTCTTC
14	NA	TRBJ2-3	NA	TRBV6-5	CASSRGGGTDTQYF	TGTGCCAGCAGCCGAGGGGGAGGCACAGATACGCAGTATTTT
15	NA	TRBJ2-7	once	TRBV5-4	CASSPLPSDSYEQYF	TGTGCCAGCAGCCCCCTCCCGAGCGACTCCTACGAGCAGTACTTC
15	TRBD2	TRBJ2-3	NA	TRBV4-2	CASSQEQLAGDTQYF	TGTGCCAGCAGCCAAGAACAGCTAGCGGGAGATACGCAGTATTTT
14	NA	TRBJ2-7	NA	TRBV6-1	CASTQVERLNEQYF	TGTGCCAGCACCCAAGTGGAGAGATTGAACGAGCAGTACTTC
14	TRBD1	TRBJ1-1	NA	TRBV7-8	CASSSKTGATEAFF	TGTGCCAGCAGCTCCAAGACAGGGGCCACTGAAGCTTTCTTT
14	NA	TRBJ2-2	NA	TRBV19	CASSIFRAAGELFF	TGTGCCAGTAGTATTTTCAGGGCCGCCGGGGAGCTGTTTTTT
13	NA	TRBJ2-3	NA	TRBV29-1	CSVDRGTGSTQYF	TGCAGCGTTGATCGCGGGACGGGCAGTACGCAGTATTTT
13	TRBD1	TRBJ1-2	NA	TRBV29-1	CSVYTGARDGYTF	TGCAGCGTTTACACAGGGGCGAGGGATGGCTACACCTTC
14	NA	TRBJ1-5	NA	TRBV6-5	CASGFGASNQPQHF	TGTGCCAGCGGATTTGGGGCGAGCAATCAGCCCCAGCATTTT
13	NA	TRBJ1-2	NA	TRBV30	CAWSVRGYYGYTF	TGTGCCTGGAGTGTACGAGGGTACTATGGCTACACCTTC
19	TRBD1	TRBJ1-5	NA	TRBV28	CASSLGPGQGSGFNQPQHF	TGTGCCAGCAGTTTAGGCCCAGGACAGGGGTCGGGTTTCAATCAGCCCCAGCATTTT
15	NA	TRBJ2-3	once	TRBV15	CATSTANDSPDTQYF	TGTGCCACCAGCACCGCAAATGACAGCCCAGATACGCAGTATTTT
14	NA	TRBJ2-2	NA	TRBV6-5	CATGSSANTGELFF	TGTGCCACGGGAAGCTCCGCGAACACCGGGGAGCTGTTTTTT
13	NA	TRBJ1-5	NA	TRBV6-1	CASSEYSNQPQHF	TGTGCCAGCAGTGAATATAGCAATCAGCCCCAGCATTTT
17	TRBD1	TRBJ2-7	NA	TRBV5-1	CASSFGQGTMGSYEQYF	TGCGCCAGCAGCTTCGGACAGGGGACCATGGGCTCCTACGAGCAGTACTTC
10	NA	TRBJ1-2	NA	TRBV19	CATSQGGYTF	TGTGCCACCTCCCAGGGTGGCTACACCTTC
14	NA	TRBJ2-7	NA	TRBV15	CATSRRAEAYEQYF	TGTGCCACCAGCAGGAGGGCCGAAGCCTACGAGCAGTACTTC
14	TRBD1	TRBJ2-5	NA	TRBV6-5	CASWDRGGRETQYF	TGTGCCAGCTGGGACAGGGGAGGAAGAGAGACCCAGTACTTC
18	NA	TRBJ2-7	NA	TRBV28	CASTSRVDRTERGYEQYF	TGTGCCAGCACCTCTCGGGTAGACAGGACTGAAAGGGGATACGAGCAGTACTTC
15	TRBD2	TRBJ2-7	NA	TRBV19	CASGWASGRNYEQYF	TGTGCCAGTGGTTGGGCCAGCGGGAGGAACTACGAGCAGTACTTC
15	NA	TRBJ2-3	NA	TRBV5-4	CASMLRPGWSDTQYF	TGTGCCAGCATGCTTCGGCCAGGGTGGTCAGATACGCAGTATTTT
12	NA	TRBJ2-5	once	TRBV29-1	CSVENRGETQYF	TGCAGCGTTGAAAATCGCGGAGAGACCCAGTACTTC
14	TRBD1	TRBJ1-2	NA	TRBV2	CASLLTGGDYGYTF	TGTGCCAGCTTGCTGACAGGGGGGGACTATGGCTACACCTTC
15	NA	TRBJ1-3	NA	TRBV27	CASSLYWSSGNTIYF	TGTGCCAGCAGTTTATATTGGAGCTCTGGAAACACCATATATTTT
12	NA	TRBJ1-1	NA	TRBV6-1	CATGQLNTEAFF	TGTGCCACCGGACAGTTGAACACTGAAGCTTTCTTT
13	NA	TRBJ1-1	NA	TRBV30	CAWRGGGETEAFF	TGTGCCTGGAGAGGGGGGGGAGAAACTGAAGCTTTCTTT